These T cell receptor beta chains were read from a single sample in a study of T cell repertoires in cytomegalovirus infection. TCRdb recomputed calls from the reads with MiXCR, one row per CDR3 protein. The sample lists roughly 250,000 distinct CDR3 sequences; roughly an eighth were seen once. Sequencing was carried out using PBMCs. These receptors came from a human donor in good health (CMV status not recorded). Some clones in this sample may be carry-over from other donors' samples. The CDR3 runs from the conserved cysteine through the conserved F or W. D genes are given only for firm matches. Some rows have no size entry. The others give once, few or many, or a class for an expanded clone.

.	.	TRBV10-3	TRBJ1-1	TGTGCCATCGGACGAGGGGACGGTAACACTGAAGCTTTCTTT	CAIGRGDGNTEAFF
many	TRBD2	TRBV28	TRBJ2-1	TGTGCCAGCAGTCAACTAGCGGGAGAATACAATGAGCAGTTCTTC	CASSQLAGEYNEQFF
many	.	TRBV7-9	TRBJ1-4	TGTGCCAGCAGCGGGGTCCAAAATGAAAAACTGTTTTTT	CASSGVQNEKLFF
many	TRBD2	TRBV28	TRBJ2-1	TGTGCCAGCAGCCTTAGCGGGATAACCTACAATGAGCAGTTCTTC	CASSLSGITYNEQFF
.	.	TRBV25-1	TRBJ1-5	TGTGCCAGCAGTGAATCCGGCCGCAATCAGCCCCAGCATTTT	CASSESGRNQPQHF
.	TRBD1	TRBV28	TRBJ2-7	TGTGCCAGCAGTCCCCCGGGACAGGGGGACTACGAGCAGTACTTC	CASSPPGQGDYEQYF
.	.	TRBV2	TRBJ1-2	TGTGCCAGCAGTGAGTGGGGGTCCAACTATGGCTACACCTTC	CASSEWGSNYGYTF
.	.	TRBV20-1	TRBJ1-5	TGCAGTGCTAGAGTAAACTTCAATCAGCCCCAGCATTTT	CSARVNFNQPQHF
.	TRBD2	TRBV7-4	TRBJ2-1	TGTGCCAGCAGCTTAGCGACTAGCGGGGTTAATGAGCAGTTCTTC	CASSLATSGVNEQFF
many	.	TRBV7-2	TRBJ1-4	TGTGCCAGCAGCAGCCGAACTAATGAAAAACTGTTTTTT	CASSSRTNEKLFF
.	TRBD2	TRBV14	TRBJ2-7	TGTGCCAGCAGCCACCGAATTGCGGGAGGGCAGGAGCAGTACTTC	CASSHRIAGGQEQYF
many	.	TRBV7-2	TRBJ1-1	TGTGCCAGCAGCCCGCCCCGGGGTGGGAACACTGAAGCTTTCTTT	CASSPPRGGNTEAFF
few	.	TRBV10-3	TRBJ1-5	TGTGCCATCAGTGATAGCGACAATCAGCCCCAGCATTTT	CAISDSDNQPQHF
.	TRBD1	TRBV5-6	TRBJ1-1	TGTGCCAGCAGCCCCCGGACAGGGGCGGTGGCCACTGAAGCTTTCTTT	CASSPRTGAVATEAFF
many	TRBD1	TRBV7-2	TRBJ2-7	TGTGCCAGCAGCTTTCGACAGGGTTTCTCCTACGAGCAGTACTTC	CASSFRQGFSYEQYF
many	.	TRBV7-9	TRBJ2-1	TGTGCCAGCAGCTTAGGTGGTCAATATGAGCAGTTCTTC	CASSLGGQYEQFF
.	.	TRBV5-4	TRBJ2-5	TGTGCCAGCAGCCAGACGGTGCGGGAGACCCAGTACTTC	CASSQTVRETQYF
many	.	TRBV6-2/TRBV6-3	TRBJ2-1	TGTGCCAGCAGTTACTCGATAATGGGGGGCGATGAGCAGTTCTTC	CASSYSIMGGDEQFF
many	TRBD1	TRBV28	TRBJ2-2	TGTGCCAGCAGTTCTCCGCGGACAGGGACGAGCACCGGGGAGCTGTTTTTT	CASSSPRTGTSTGELFF
many	.	TRBV14	TRBJ1-6	TGTGCCAGCAGCCAAGATTGGGGATCCGCCAATTCACCCCTCCACTTT	CASSQDWGSANSPLHF
many	.	TRBV6-5	TRBJ2-1	TGTGCCAGCAGTCATGATACAGGCGGCTACAATGAGCAGTTCTTC	CASSHDTGGYNEQFF
few	.	TRBV28	TRBJ1-5	TGTGCCAGCACCCGGGGGGTTCAGCCCCAGCATTTT	CASTRGVQPQHF
.	.	TRBV20-1	TRBJ2-3	TGCAGTGCTAGAGATTCTAAGGGTCCCACAGATACGCAGTATTTT	CSARDSKGPTDTQYF
few	.	TRBV6-1	TRBJ1-5	TGTGCCAGCAGTTTAGACAGGAGGGTCAATCAGCCCCAGCATTTT	CASSLDRRVNQPQHF
.	TRBD1	TRBV18	TRBJ2-2	TGTGCCAGCTCACCTGAGAGGGGGCGCCCCGGGGAGCTGTTTTTT	CASSPERGRPGELFF
many	TRBD1	TRBV7-2	TRBJ1-2	TGTGCCAGCAGCTTCGGACAGGTCTATGGCTACACCTTC	CASSFGQVYGYTF
.	TRBD1	TRBV11-1	TRBJ2-7	TGTGCCAGCAGCGCCGACAGGGGCTACGAGCAGTACTTC	CASSADRGYEQYF